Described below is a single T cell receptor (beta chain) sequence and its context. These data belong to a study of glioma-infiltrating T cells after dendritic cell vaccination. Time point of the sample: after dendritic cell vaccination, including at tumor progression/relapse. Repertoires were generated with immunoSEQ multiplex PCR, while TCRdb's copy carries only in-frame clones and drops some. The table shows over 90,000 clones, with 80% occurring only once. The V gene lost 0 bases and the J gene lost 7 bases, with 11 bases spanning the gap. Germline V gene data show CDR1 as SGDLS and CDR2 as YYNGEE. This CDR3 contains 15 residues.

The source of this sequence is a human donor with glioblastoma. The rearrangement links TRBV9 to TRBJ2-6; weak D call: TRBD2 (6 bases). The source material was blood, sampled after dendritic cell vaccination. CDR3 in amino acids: CASSVAGGSANVLTF. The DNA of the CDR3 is TGTGCCAGCAGCGTAGCTGGAGGGTCCGCCAACGTCCTGACTTTC.